A selection of T cell receptor beta chains follows, all from one sample in a study of beta chain features in type 1 diabetes. Method: immunoSEQ multiplex PCR; TCRdb's copy keeps in-frame clones and lacks some. The sample shows roughly 290,000 clones, approximately 16% of them seen only once. The specimen was naive CD4+ T cells from blood. Receptor source: a man between 18 and 29 years old with type 1 diabetes. Both conserved end residues are part of each CDR3. The D gene is left open where the match is weak. Expanded clones are given a class, and other clones once, few, many or no size at all.

V	J	D	size	DNA	CDR3
TRBV7-9	TRBJ1-6	-	-	TGTGCCAGCAGCTTAGACAGGATCCTAGAGTCACCCCTCCACTTT	CASSLDRILESPLHF
TRBV30	TRBJ2-4	-	few	TGTGCCTGGAATCCCGCGGGAGCCAAAAACATTCAGTACTTC	CAWNPAGAKNIQYF
TRBV19	TRBJ1-5	-	few	TGTGCCAGTAGGCCCAGGGGCGGCCAGCCCCAGCATTTT	CASRPRGGQPQHF
TRBV14	TRBJ2-1	TRBD2	-	TGTGCCAGCAGCCTTCCAGGGACTAGCGGGGAATACAATGAGCAGTTCTTC	CASSLPGTSGEYNEQFF
TRBV30	TRBJ2-3	-	-	TGTGCCTGGAGTAAGGGGGCAGATACGCAGTATTTT	CAWSKGADTQYF
TRBV6-6	TRBJ2-5	-	-	TGTGCCAGCACCCGACTAACCCAAGAGACCCAGTACTTC	CASTRLTQETQYF
TRBV5-4	TRBJ2-3	-	-	TGTGCCAGCAGGAATCCCGGGAGCACAGATACGCAGTATTTT	CASRNPGSTDTQYF
TRBV6-5	TRBJ1-2	-	few	TGTGCCAGCAGCCCTAACAACTATGGCTACACCTTC	CASSPNNYGYTF
TRBV7-2	TRBJ1-2	-	-	TGTGCCAGCAGCGAGTCGGGGAGCTATGGCTACACCTTC	CASSESGSYGYTF
TRBV7-8	TRBJ2-7	TRBD2	-	TGTGCCAGCAGCTTAGGGGGGGGAACCTACGAGCAGTACTTC	CASSLGGGTYEQYF
TRBV5-4	TRBJ1-1	-	-	TGTGCCAGCTCTAGGGGAGGGAGCACTGAAGCTTTCTTT	CASSRGGSTEAFF
TRBV30	TRBJ1-5	TRBD1	few	TGTGCCTGGAGTCCAGGGGGTTTTCAGCCCCAGCATTTT	CAWSPGGFQPQHF
TRBV28	TRBJ2-6	-	-	TGTGCCAGCAATGGAGGGGACCCTGGGGCCAACGTCCTGACTTTC	CASNGGDPGANVLTF
TRBV29-1	TRBJ2-5	TRBD2	few	TGCAGCGTTGTAGCGGGACACCCAGCTAGGGAGACCCAGTACTTC	CSVVAGHPARETQYF
TRBV28	TRBJ1-5	-	few	TGTGCCAGCAGCATACTCGAAGCCCAGCATTTT	CASSILEAQHF
TRBV4-1	TRBJ2-2	TRBD2	-	TGCGCCAGCAGCCAAGATACGGCGGGGGGGAACACCGGGGAGCTGTTTTTT	CASSQDTAGGNTGELFF
TRBV19	TRBJ2-1	-	-	TGTGCCAGTAGTATAGCGGGGTACAATGAGCAGTTCTTC	CASSIAGYNEQFF
TRBV18	TRBJ1-4	TRBD1	-	TGTGCCAGCTCACTAAGCTTGGACAGGGGAAATGAAAAACTGTTTTTT	CASSLSLDRGNEKLFF
TRBV9	TRBJ1-2	-	-	TGTGCCAGCAGCTTAAGGGGGGAGGGCTATGGCTACACCTTC	CASSLRGEGYGYTF
TRBV5-1	TRBJ2-3	-	few	TGCGCCAGCAGAGACGGGAGCACAGATACGCAGTATTTT	CASRDGSTDTQYF
TRBV2	TRBJ2-5	TRBD2	few	TGTGCCAGCAGTGAAACGGTGAAGGTAGCGGGGCGACAAGAGACCCAGTACTTC	CASSETVKVAGRQETQYF
TRBV9	TRBJ2-4	-	few	TGTGCCAGCACGGTCGGAAACATTCAGTACTTC	CASTVGNIQYF
TRBV5-4	TRBJ2-5	-	-	TGTGCCAGCAGCTTGCGCCAGGGGCAAGAGACCCAGTACTTC	CASSLRQGQETQYF
TRBV7-2	TRBJ1-2	-	-	TGTGCCAGCTTCGGACAGTACGGCTACACCTTC	CASFGQYGYTF
TRBV15	TRBJ2-7	TRBD1	-	TGTGCCACCAACGACGGGACAGCCTACGAGCAGTACTTC	CATNDGTAYEQYF
TRBV29-1	TRBJ2-1	-	few	TGCAGCGCCTTGTGGACTTACAATGAGCAGTTCTTC	CSALWTYNEQFF
TRBV5-4	TRBJ2-2	TRBD2	-	TGTGCCAGCAGCAGGGGACTAGCTTACACCGGGGAGCTGTTTTTT	CASSRGLAYTGELFF
TRBV5-1	TRBJ2-5	TRBD2	-	TGCGCCAGCAGCCCAAGACTAGCGGGGCAAGAGACCCAGTACTTC	CASSPRLAGQETQYF
TRBV19	TRBJ1-2	TRBD1	-	TGTGCCAGTAGTATAGACCACAGGGGACGAAACTATGGCTACACCTTC	CASSIDHRGRNYGYTF
TRBV4-1	TRBJ2-2	-	-	TGCGCCAGCAGCCAAGAAGCTAGCGCGAACACCGGGGAGCTGTTTTTT	CASSQEASANTGELFF
TRBV5-6	TRBJ2-1	-	few	TGTGCCAGCAGCCTCCCTGGGACGGAGGGAGCTCGGTTCTTC	CASSLPGTEGARFF
TRBV14	TRBJ2-7	-	-	TGTGCCAGCAGCCTCGCTAATACCTACGAGCAGTACTTC	CASSLANTYEQYF
TRBV30	TRBJ1-6	-	few	TGTGCCTGGAGTGTCGGGGGTGGATCACCCCTCCACTTT	CAWSVGGGSPLHF
TRBV2	TRBJ2-3	-	few	TGTGCCAGCAGTGTCAGCGCCCCTAGCACAGATACGCAGTATTTT	CASSVSAPSTDTQYF
TRBV6-1	TRBJ2-7	-	few	TGTGCCAGCAGTGTGCAGAACCCCTACGAGCAGTACTTC	CASSVQNPYEQYF
TRBV27	TRBJ2-5	TRBD2	-	TGTGCCGACGGGACTAGTCCCGGTGAGACCCAGTACTTC	CADGTSPGETQYF
TRBV2	TRBJ2-7	-	few	TGTGCCAGCAGGAGGGACTACGAGCAGTACTTC	CASRRDYEQYF
TRBV18	TRBJ2-7	-	-	TGTGCCAGCTCACCCGGGACTGAATCCTACGAGCAGTACTTC	CASSPGTESYEQYF
TRBV29-1	TRBJ2-1	-	many	TGCAGCGTTGACAGTGCTCACTCCTACAATGAGCAGTTCTTC	CSVDSAHSYNEQFF
TRBV5-8	TRBJ2-7	TRBD1	-	TGTGCCAGCAGCCATACAGGGGCCCTGCCTTACGAGCAGTACTTC	CASSHTGALPYEQYF
TRBV5-1	TRBJ2-7	-	-	TGCGCCAGCAGCCCCGGGACCGGGAGCTCCTACGAGCAGTACTTC	CASSPGTGSSYEQYF
TRBV5-4	TRBJ2-2	-	few	TGTGCCAGCAGCTTTACGGCAGGGCACACCGGGGAGCTGTTTTTT	CASSFTAGHTGELFF
TRBV14	TRBJ2-1	-	few	TGTGCCAGCAGATCCTCGGCGGGGTTAGTAAATGAGCAGTTCTTC	CASRSSAGLVNEQFF
TRBV9	TRBJ2-1	-	-	TGTGCCAGCAGCCCCAGTGCGAACGGGGACAATGAGCAGTTCTTC	CASSPSANGDNEQFF
TRBV7-6	TRBJ2-1	TRBD1	-	TGTGCCAGCAGCTTAGTGGGTGACAGGGTGAATGAGCAGTTCTTC	CASSLVGDRVNEQFF
TRBV4-3	TRBJ2-3	-	few	TGCGCCAGCAGCCGCCGGGGGGATACGCAGTATTTT	CASSRRGDTQYF